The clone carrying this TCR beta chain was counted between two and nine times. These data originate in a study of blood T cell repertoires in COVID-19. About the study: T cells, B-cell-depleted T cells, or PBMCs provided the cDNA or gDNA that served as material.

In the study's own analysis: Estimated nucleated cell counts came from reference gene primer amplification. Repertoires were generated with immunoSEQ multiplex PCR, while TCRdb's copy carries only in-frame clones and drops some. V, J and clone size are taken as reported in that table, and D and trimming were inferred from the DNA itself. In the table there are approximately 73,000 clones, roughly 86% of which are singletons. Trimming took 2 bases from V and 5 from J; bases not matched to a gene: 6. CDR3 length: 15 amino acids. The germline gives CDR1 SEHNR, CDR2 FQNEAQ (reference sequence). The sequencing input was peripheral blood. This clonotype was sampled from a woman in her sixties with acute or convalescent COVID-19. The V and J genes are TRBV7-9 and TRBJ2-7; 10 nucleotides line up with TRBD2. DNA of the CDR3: TGTGCCAGCAGCTTAAGCGGGGGGGCCGAGGACGAGCAGTACTTC. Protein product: CASSLSGGAEDEQYF.